The rows below give T cell receptor beta chains drawn from one sample of a study of CD8 T cells in Susac syndrome. One entry per CDR3 protein results from TCRdb running MiXCR on the immunoSEQ multiplex PCR reads. Of about 120,000 distinct CDR3 sequences listed, just under 95% were seen once; the top ten hold just under 0.095%. The sequenced sample was CD4+ T cells from PBMCs. All receptors derive from a human donor with multiple sclerosis. Both conserved end residues are part of each CDR3. D genes are given only for firm matches. Clone size is not always given. Where it is, it says once, few, many or a class for expanded clones.

D | size | J | V | DNA | CDR3
TRBD1 | NA | TRBJ1-3 | TRBV20-1 | TGCAGTGCCCGGGACAGGGTGAGCTCTGGAAACACCATATATTTT | CSARDRVSSGNTIYF
NA | NA | TRBJ2-1 | TRBV6-1 | TGTGCCAGCAGTGAAGCACCGATGAGCTCCTACAATGAGCAGTTCTTC | CASSEAPMSSYNEQFF
NA | once | TRBJ1-1 | TRBV12-3/TRBV12-4 | TGTGCCAGCAGGCACCTTAACTGGGAGGGCACTGAAGCTTTCTTT | CASRHLNWEGTEAFF
TRBD1 | NA | TRBJ2-7 | TRBV10-3 | TGTGCCATCACAGACCAGACAGGGTCCGAGCAGTACTTC | CAITDQTGSEQYF
NA | NA | TRBJ1-1 | TRBV9 | TGTGCCAGCAGCGTAGGGGGATGGACTGAAGCTTTCTTT | CASSVGGWTEAFF
NA | NA | TRBJ1-4 | TRBV6-1 | TGTGCCAGCACTGTCAGGGAGATCGCAACTAATGAAAAACTGTTTTTT | CASTVREIATNEKLFF
NA | NA | TRBJ1-3 | TRBV27 | TGTGCCAGCAGTTTGGCCTCTGGAAACACCATATATTTT | CASSLASGNTIYF
TRBD1 | NA | TRBJ1-6 | TRBV7-2 | TGTGCCAGCAGCTTACAGACAGGGAATAATTCACCCCTCCACTTT | CASSLQTGNNSPLHF
NA | NA | TRBJ2-7 | TRBV7-2 | TGTGCCAGCAGCTTCCAGGGATTCACCTACGAGCAGTACTTC | CASSFQGFTYEQYF
TRBD1 | NA | TRBJ1-3 | TRBV20-1 | TGCAGTGCTGGGGGGACAGCTGAAGGAAACACCATATATTTT | CSAGGTAEGNTIYF
NA | NA | TRBJ1-1 | TRBV5-4 | TGTGCCAGCAGCGCCAGGTTTCCCAGGAACACTGAAGCTTTCTTT | CASSARFPRNTEAFF
NA | NA | TRBJ1-1 | TRBV14 | TGTGCCAGCAGCCCTAGCCCCTCGTGGGGGAAGAACACTGAAGCTTTCTTT | CASSPSPSWGKNTEAFF
NA | NA | TRBJ2-5 | TRBV5-1 | TGCGCCAGCAGCTTGGCCCTCAATCCGGGGGTTCAAGAGACCCAGTACTTC | CASSLALNPGVQETQYF
TRBD2 | NA | TRBJ2-4 | TRBV6-5 | TGTGCCAGCAGTTACAGCGGGGGAAACATTCAGTACTTC | CASSYSGGNIQYF
TRBD2 | once | TRBJ2-3 | TRBV20-1 | TGCAGTGCTGAGCGGGGGGCAAGTCCAGATACGCAGTATTTT | CSAERGASPDTQYF
TRBD1 | NA | TRBJ1-6 | TRBV3-1 | TGTGCCAGCAGCCAAGCGAGGGGGGGGACAGGGGGTTCACCCCTCCACTTT | CASSQARGGTGGSPLHF
NA | once | TRBJ1-6 | TRBV30 | TGTGCCGCCCACTCCAGGGAGTCACCCCTCCACTTT | CAAHSRESPLHF
TRBD2 | NA | TRBJ2-1 | TRBV6-2/TRBV6-3 | TGTGCCAGCAGTTACTCGAGTGCTAGCGGCATCTACAATGAGCAGTTCTTC | CASSYSSASGIYNEQFF
TRBD1 | NA | TRBJ2-7 | TRBV28 | TGTGCCAGCAGTCCAGGGGGACAGGGGAGAAAGTTCGAGCAGTACTTC | CASSPGGQGRKFEQYF
NA | NA | TRBJ2-7 | TRBV5-5 | TGTGCCAGCAGACAACCGGGACGTAACTACGAGCAGTACTTC | CASRQPGRNYEQYF
NA | NA | TRBJ2-3 | TRBV24-1 | TGTGCCACCAGTGATTTGCCAAGCGGATTGAGCACAGATACGCAGTATTTT | CATSDLPSGLSTDTQYF
TRBD1 | NA | TRBJ2-2 | TRBV20-1 | TGCAGTGCTCTGGACAGGGGGGAACACACCGGGGAGCTGTTTTTT | CSALDRGEHTGELFF
NA | NA | TRBJ1-1 | TRBV2 | TGTGCCAGCATGAATTGGGGGAGTACTGAAGCTTTCTTT | CASMNWGSTEAFF
NA | once | TRBJ1-1 | TRBV4-3 | TGCGCCAGCCAGAGGGTACTCAGGCTTTCTGACACTGAAGCTTTCTTT | CASQRVLRLSDTEAFF
NA | NA | TRBJ2-2 | TRBV20-1 | TGCAGTGCTAGTCCGGGTAGCGGGGAGCTGTTTTTT | CSASPGSGELFF
NA | NA | TRBJ1-2 | TRBV6-1 | TGTGCCAGCAGTGAAGCGAAGGGGAACTATGGCTACACCTTC | CASSEAKGNYGYTF
NA | NA | TRBJ1-4 | TRBV18 | TGTGCCAGCTCACCCAGGGACTTAGGTGGTGAAAAACTGTTTTTT | CASSPRDLGGEKLFF
NA | NA | TRBJ1-1 | TRBV4-1 | TGCGCCAGCAGCCAAAGGGAGGTCACTGAAGCTTTCTTT | CASSQREVTEAFF
TRBD2 | NA | TRBJ2-3 | TRBV4-3 | TGCGCCAGCAGCCAGGAAAAGATAGCGGGGGGTTACACAGATACGCAGTATTTT | CASSQEKIAGGYTDTQYF
TRBD2 | NA | TRBJ2-2 | TRBV27 | TGTGCCAGCAGTTTAGGGACTAGCGGAAACACCGGGGAGCTGTTTTTT | CASSLGTSGNTGELFF
TRBD1 | NA | TRBJ2-7 | TRBV28 | TGTGCCAGCAATTTAGGGACAGGCGGCTCCTACGAGCAGTACTTC | CASNLGTGGSYEQYF
NA | NA | TRBJ2-3 | TRBV7-6 | TGTGCCAGCAGCTCTAGAGCGGGTAGCACAGATACGCAGTATTTT | CASSSRAGSTDTQYF
NA | NA | TRBJ2-1 | TRBV30 | TGTGCCTGGAGCGCAGTGGGGAATGAGCAGTTCTTC | CAWSAVGNEQFF
NA | NA | TRBJ1-5 | TRBV6-6 | TGTGCCAGCAGTTACTCGGACAATAATCAGCCCCAGCATTTT | CASSYSDNNQPQHF
NA | NA | TRBJ1-6 | TRBV7-8 | TGTGCCAGCAGCTTCCCAGGGAGTTCACCCCTCCACTTT | CASSFPGSSPLHF
NA | NA | TRBJ2-2 | TRBV3-1 | TGTGCCAGCAGCCAAGAGGTGAGCGCCGGGGAGCTGTTTTTT | CASSQEVSAGELFF
NA | NA | TRBJ2-6 | TRBV28 | TGTGCCAGCAACCGGGACTCCCCCTCTGGGGCCAACGTCCTGACTTTC | CASNRDSPSGANVLTF
TRBD1 | NA | TRBJ1-2 | TRBV20-1 | TGCAGTGCTAGTGAGGGGGCGTTGGATGGCTACACCTTC | CSASEGALDGYTF
NA | NA | TRBJ1-1 | TRBV5-4 | TGTGCCAGCAGCCCAGCGGGGACCTCCTCTAATCTGAACACTGAAGCTTTCTTT | CASSPAGTSSNLNTEAFF
NA | once | TRBJ2-3 | TRBV20-1 | TGCAGTGCTAGAGATCGACCCACAGATACGCAGTATTTT | CSARDRPTDTQYF
NA | once | TRBJ2-2 | TRBV20-1 | TGCAGTGCTAGAGCCGGAACCGGGGAGCTGTTTTTT | CSARAGTGELFF
TRBD1 | NA | TRBJ1-1 | TRBV12-3/TRBV12-4 | TGTGCCAGCAGCGGACAGGGGTACACTGAAGCTTTCTTT | CASSGQGYTEAFF
NA | once | TRBJ2-2 | TRBV24-1 | TGTGCCACCAGCTCAATCATGGGGGCTTACGGGGAGCTGTTTTTT | CATSSIMGAYGELFF
NA | once | TRBJ2-5 | TRBV7-8 | TGTGCCAGCAGCCCTGACCGGGGGAGGTGGTTTGAAGAGACCCAGTACTTC | CASSPDRGRWFEETQYF
NA | few | TRBJ2-2 | TRBV7-9 | TGTGCCAGCAGCTTAGGGCAGACCGGGGAGCTGTTTTTT | CASSLGQTGELFF
NA | NA | TRBJ1-2 | TRBV29-1 | TGCAGCGTTGTACTCTCACAGGGTTATGGCTACACCTTC | CSVVLSQGYGYTF
TRBD2 | NA | TRBJ2-3 | TRBV12-3/TRBV12-4 | TGTGCCAGCAGTTCCCCACTAGCGGGCACAGATACGCAGTATTTT | CASSSPLAGTDTQYF
NA | once | TRBJ2-1 | TRBV30 | TGTGCCTGGAGTCCCCTACAGAGCTCCTACAATGAGCAGTTCTTC | CAWSPLQSSYNEQFF
TRBD2 | NA | TRBJ2-1 | TRBV20-1 | TGCAGGGCCCTAGCGGGGGCCTACAATGAGCAGTTCTTC | CRALAGAYNEQFF
NA | NA | TRBJ2-3 | TRBV6-5 | TGTGCCAGCTGCAGAAGATCTAGCACAGATACGCAGTATTTT | CASCRRSSTDTQYF
TRBD1 | NA | TRBJ2-7 | TRBV12-5 | TGTGCTAGTGGTTTGGTAAAAGGACAGGGGGGCGACGAGCAGTACTTC | CASGLVKGQGGDEQYF
NA | once | TRBJ2-5 | TRBV5-1 | TGCGCCAGCAGTTCTCAGGGCACGGAGACCCAGTACTTC | CASSSQGTETQYF
TRBD1 | NA | TRBJ1-1 | TRBV29-1 | TGCAGCGTTGAGACAGGGCAAGCAGCTTTCTTT | CSVETGQAAFF